This T cell receptor beta chain was retrieved from a study of T-cell memory formation after mild COVID-19. Background on the study: For the most part, TCR clusters were specific to one donor. Study results and limitations: Largely, contracting CD4+ clones fell within CM and EM, and contracting CD8+ clones within EMRA. Whereas later expanders leaned CD4+, clones contracting day 15 to 85 showed a balanced CD4/CD8 makeup.

On this clonotype itself: Antigen specificity is unknown.

With constant-segment primers, 5'RACE yielded cDNA libraries of TCR alpha and TCR beta that carried sample barcodes and UMIs. TCRdb fed the 5' RACE reads into MiXCR, producing one record per CDR3 protein. The sample has some 100,000 distinct CDR3 sequences; more than 9.5% are singletons. The clonotype was recovered from a man younger than 35 who had mild COVID-19 (a few samples of this study predate the infection). Cell type and time point are not known. Sequenced: PBMCs or a T cell subset sorted from them (not recorded which).

Here the CDR3 reads CASSIDGDTQYF. The CDR3 coding sequence is TGTGCCAGTAGTATAGATGGAGATACGCAGTATTTT. The gene calls are TRBV19 and TRBJ2-3; D is uncertain. The V gene lost 0 bases and the J gene lost 5 bases, with 3 bases spanning the gap. The CDR3 has 12 residues. In germline, CDR1 is LNHDA, CDR2 SQIVND (reference sequence).